The 5 T cell receptor beta chains below come from one sample, sequenced in a study of Ad26.COV2.S vaccination and SARS-CoV-2 variants. Treatment in this sample: around 19 received Ad26.COV2.S at low or high dose, single or two shots; several received placebo; per-sample allocation not given. Samples came from day 63 after the first vaccine or placebo injection. The assay was immunoSEQ multiplex PCR, and TCRdb's table has in-frame clones only and misses some. Of hundreds of thousands of clones in the sample, about 88% were seen once. Sequences were derived from peripheral blood, sampled in a trial of Ad26.COV2.S vaccine versus placebo. The receptors stem from a person aged 18 to 65 who received the Ad26.COV2.S COVID-19 vaccine or a placebo.

The genes are TRBV18 and TRBJ2-5; D is unresolved. Germline V gene data show CDR1 as KGHSH and CDR2 as LQKENI. Trimming took 1 base from V and 2 from J, leaving 5 bases between them. This CDR3 comprises 13 residues. DNA for the CDR3: TGTGCCAGCTCACCACTAGGGCAAGAGACCCAGTACTTC. Amino acid sequence: CASSPLGQETQYF.

The chain uses TRBV3-1 (or the pseudogene TRBV3-2) and TRBJ1-2; a possible D gene is TRBD1 (5 bases). Germline V gene sequence: CDR1 LGHDT, CDR2 YNNKEL (reference sequence). Trimming took 2 bases from V and 6 from J, leaving 13 bases between them. There are 14 residues in the CDR3. In DNA form, the CDR3 reads TGTGCCAGCAGCCAACAGGGCTCGTCGAATGGCTACACCTTC. Translated, it gives CASSQQGSSNGYTF.

This clone was seen just once. The rearrangement joins TRBV30 to TRBJ2-7; D is tentatively TRBD1 or TRBD2 (7 bases each). CDR1 is GTSNPN, CDR2 SVGIG, per germline (reference sequence). V lost 2 bases and J 1 base, leaving 18 bases between the germline ends. The CDR3 is 16 residues long. CDR3 bases: TGTGCCTGGAGTACCAGGGGGGGTTCGACATCCTACGAGCAGTACTTC. It encodes CAWSTRGGSTSYEQYF.

The V call is TRBV16, the J call TRBJ1-2; D may be TRBD1 (5 bases). Germline lookup yields CDR1 KGHSY and CDR2 FQNENV. The CDR3 extends over 14 amino acids. V was shortened by 6 bases and J by 4 bases, with 15 bases between the two germline ends. As DNA, the CDR3 is TGTGCCAGCAGACCCGGGACGTTCGTCTATGGCTACACCTTC. Amino acids: CASRPGTFVYGYTF.

The chain links TRBV7-6 to TRBJ1-5; D remains unclear. This CDR3 is 13 amino acids long. Germline V lookup: CDR1 SGHVS, CDR2 FNYEAQ. The V end lost 2 bases, the J end lost 6 bases, and 8 bases lay between the germline ends. Here the CDR3 DNA reads TGTGCCAGCAGCTTAAAGGAAGGTCAGCCCCAGCATTTT. Its protein is CASSLKEGQPQHF.